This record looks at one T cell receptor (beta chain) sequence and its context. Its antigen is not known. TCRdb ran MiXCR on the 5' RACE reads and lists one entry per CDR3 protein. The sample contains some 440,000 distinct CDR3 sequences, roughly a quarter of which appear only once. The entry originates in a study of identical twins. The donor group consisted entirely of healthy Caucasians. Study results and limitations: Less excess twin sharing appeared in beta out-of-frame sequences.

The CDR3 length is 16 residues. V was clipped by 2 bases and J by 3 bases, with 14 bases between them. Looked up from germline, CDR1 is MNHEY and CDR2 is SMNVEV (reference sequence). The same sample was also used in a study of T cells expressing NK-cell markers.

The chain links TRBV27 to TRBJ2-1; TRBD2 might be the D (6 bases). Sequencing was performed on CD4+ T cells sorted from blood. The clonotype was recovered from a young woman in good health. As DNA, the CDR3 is TGTGCCAGCAGTTTAGACGGCGGGGCCTACTACAATGAGCAGTTCTTC. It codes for CASSLDGGAYYNEQFF.